The 17 T cell receptor beta chains listed next were all sequenced from one sample in a study of cytomegalovirus exposure and HLA in healthy donors. PCR amplification relied on 60 Vbeta primers (plus 13 Jbeta primers). Some clones are missing from TCRdb's copy, which holds only in-frame ones; the method was immunoSEQ multiplex PCR. The repertoire includes about 160,000 clones, roughly 77% of them detected once, and under 5.5% sits in the top ten. The sequencing input was PBMCs. The receptor set was obtained from a man younger than 35 in good health and CMV-seropositive.

The V and J genes are TRBV27 and TRBJ1-2; possible D gene TRBD1, 5 bases. Trimming left V 1 base short and J 0 bases short, with 15 bases between. Germline CDR1 MNHEY, CDR2 SMNVEV (reference sequence). The CDR3 is made up of 17 amino acids. CDR3 region: CASSLWGNTAANYGYTF. DNA for the CDR3: TGTGCCAGCAGTTTATGGGGCAACACGGCTGCTAACTATGGCTACACCTTC.

The chain combines TRBV7-2 with TRBJ2-1; the match to TRBD2 covers 8 bases. This CDR3 region has 13 residues. V shed 0 bases and J 9 bases; nucleotides not matched to a gene: 1. Germline values: CDR1 SGHTA, CDR2 FQGNSA. CDR3 region: CASSLAREGEQFF. CDR3 nucleotides: TGTGCCAGCAGCTTAGCCCGGGAGGGTGAGCAGTTCTTC.

The chain uses TRBV27 and TRBJ1-1; maybe TRBD1 (5 bases). The CDR3 sequence is 13 residues long. Germline V CDR1 and CDR2: MNHEY, SMNVEV (reference sequence). V lost 2 bases and J 1 base, leaving 5 bases between the germline ends. As DNA, the CDR3 is TGTGCCAGCAGTTTAGGGGCGAACACTGAAGCTTTCTTT. This translates into CASSLGANTEAFF.

This rearrangement joins TRBV6-6 to TRBJ1-2; unclear D gene. CDR3 length: 14 residues. Germline V CDR1 and CDR2: MNHNY, SVGAGI (reference sequence). V dropped 2 bases and J dropped 2 bases, with 9 bases sitting between them. The CDR3 region has the DNA TGTGCCAGCAGTTACGAGGGAGCCAACTATGGCTACACCTTC. Its translation: CASSYEGANYGYTF.

The chain employs TRBV29-1 and TRBJ2-1; TRBD1 matches 9 bases. The CDR3 sequence is 14 residues long. V dropped 7 bases and J dropped 5; count of bases not matched to a gene: 9. CDR1 and CDR2 (germline): SQVTM, ANQGSEA. CDR3 sequence reads: CSAEDGQGNNEQFF. In nucleotides, the CDR3 is TGCAGCGCCGAAGATGGACAGGGGAACAATGAGCAGTTCTTC.

Only a few counts were recorded for this clone. This chain links TRBV29-1 with TRBJ1-5; 7 bases map to TRBD1. The junction had 12 bases not matched to a gene; V was cut back by 4 bases and J by 9 bases. The CDR3 sequence is 14 residues long. The V gene's germline CDR1 is SQVTM and CDR2 ANQGSEA. CDR3 region: CSVGWGTAGGPQHF. CDR3 nucleotide sequence: TGCAGCGTTGGGTGGGGGACAGCCGGGGGGCCCCAGCATTTT. The full variable domain, its missing parts supplied by reference TRBV29-1 and TRBJ1-5, is SAVISQKPSRDICQRGTSLTIQCQVDSQVTMMFWYRQQPGQSLTLIATANQGSEATYESGFVIDKFPISRPNLTFSTLTVSNMSPEDSSIYLCSVGWGTAGGPQHFGDGTRLSIL.

The table lists this clone with a few counts. The rearrangement joins TRBV6-1 to TRBJ2-7; possibly TRBD1 for D (6 bases). This CDR3 has 12 residues. CDR1 MNHNS and CDR2 SASEGT come from the germline V gene. Trimming shortened V by 4 bases and J by 13 bases, and 17 bases separated the two germline ends. CDR3 sequence (DNA): TGTGCCAGCAGTGTGGGGGCCCCCCCCCTTTACGTC. Amino acids: CASSVGAPPLYV.

The chain uses TRBV7-8 and TRBJ1-3; 7 nucleotides line up with TRBD1. The CDR3 totals 14 residues. V dropped 7 bases and J dropped 2; count of bases not matched to a gene: 5. Germline CDR1 reads SGHVS; CDR2 reads FQNEAQ. In DNA, the CDR3 is TGTGCCAGCACCCTAGACAGGGCTGGAAACACCATATATTTT. This encodes CASTLDRAGNTIYF.

The chain carries TRBV19 and TRBJ2-1; D gene ambiguous. Germline V gene sequence: CDR1 LNHDA, CDR2 SQIVND (reference sequence). The V end was cut by 5 bases, the J end by 7 bases, with 12 bases between. This CDR3 spans 13 amino acids. CDR3 sequence (DNA): TGTGCCAGTAGTTTCATGGGCAGGAATGAGCAGTTCTTC. Its protein product is CASSFMGRNEQFF.

This clone was counted only a few times. V and J are TRBV27 and TRBJ2-5; 10 positions agree with TRBD2. V shed 8 bases, J shed 5 bases, and the junction held 8 bases outside the gene matches. Germline-derived CDR1 and CDR2 are MNHEY and SMNVEV (reference sequence). There are 14 residues in the CDR3. CDR3 nucleotides: TGTGCCAGCCGAAAGCGGGGGGGCCCGGAGACCCAGTACTTC. As protein: CASRKRGGPETQYF.

The rearrangement joins TRBV4-1 to TRBJ1-4; 7 bases are a match to TRBD1. The CDR3 contains 17 residues. V gave up 4 bases and J gave up 5 bases; unmatched junction bases: 13. Germline V lookup: CDR1 MGHRA, CDR2 YSYEKL. The CDR3, as DNA: TGCGCCAGCAGCCCCCCGCCGGACAGGCTGGACAATGAAAAACTGTTTTTT. Amino acid sequence: CASSPPPDRLDNEKLFF.

This clone was detected only a few times. The rearrangement joins TRBV11-3 to TRBJ2-5, with D possibly matching TRBD1 (5 bases). This CDR3 region has 14 residues. Trimming removed 5 bases at V and 0 bases at J, with 10 bases between. Germline assignment: CDR1 SGHNT and CDR2 YENEEA. DNA for the CDR3: TGTGCCAGCAGCCGTGACAGATACCAAGAGACCCAGTACTTC. Translating gives CASSRDRYQETQYF. Full variable domain (rest looked up from reference TRBV11-3 and TRBJ2-5): EAGVVQSPRYKIIEKKQPVAFWCNPISGHNTLYWYLQNLGQGPELLIRYENEEAVDDSQLPKDRFSAERLKGVDSTLKIQPAELGDSAVYLCASSRDRYQETQYFGPGTRLLVL.

In its sample, this clone was seen a few times. The chain recombines TRBV19 with TRBJ1-2; TRBD1 matches at 8 bases. Germline-derived CDR1 and CDR2 are LNHDA and SQIVND (reference sequence). V shed 3 bases, J shed 5 bases, and the junction held 8 bases outside the gene matches. The CDR3 is 15 amino acids. CDR3 sequence reads: CASSIQGRGLYGYTF. CDR3 in DNA: TGTGCCAGTAGTATTCAGGGCAGGGGGCTTTATGGCTACACCTTC.

Turning to this clone: This likely stems from a read error, as it lies one base from a far larger clone. The chain joins TRBV30 to TRBJ2-3; 9 bases line up with TRBD2. CDR1 is GTSNPN and CDR2 is SVGIG in the germline V gene (reference sequence). The CDR3 has 16 amino acids. The CDR3 spells CAWSVPSGGLTHTQYF. The CDR3 DNA reads TGTGCCTGGAGTGTACCGAGCGGGGGGCTCACACATACGCAGTATTTT.

The V call is TRBV7-6, the J call TRBJ1-1; D gene unclear. The CDR3 is 15 amino acids. Germline V gives CDR1 SGHVS, CDR2 FNYEAQ. V was trimmed by 5 bases and J by 4 bases, leaving 17 bases between them. The CDR3 nucleotides are TGTGCCAGCAGCCTAACCCCCAAAGCGGGCACTGAAGCTTTCTTT. It codes for CASSLTPKAGTEAFF.

This clone was found a few times. V is TRBV28 and J is TRBJ2-4; maybe TRBD2 (6 bases). In germline, CDR1 is MDHEN, CDR2 SYDVKM. Trimming removed 2 bases from V and 0 bases from J, with 11 bases in between. This CDR3 has 16 residues. As DNA, the CDR3 is TGTGCCAGCAGTTTACTGTCCGGGGGAGCCAAAAACATTCAGTACTTC. Its translation is CASSLLSGGAKNIQYF.

This chain connects TRBV30 to TRBJ2-1, with 9 bases matching TRBD2. The junction had 9 bases not matched to a gene; V was cut back by 0 bases and J by 9 bases. Germline CDR1 reads GTSNPN; CDR2 reads SVGIG (reference sequence). The CDR3 contains 15 residues. In DNA, the CDR3 is TGTGCCTGGAGTGTAGCGGGGGGATCATTCGGTGAGCAGTTCTTC. Its translation: CAWSVAGGSFGEQFF.